The T cell receptor (beta chain) under discussion was sequenced for a study of T cell responses to AZD1222 COVID-19 vaccine. General observations from the study: Regions 160-218 and 743-854 held dominance among vaccine-associated CD4 TCRs, which spanned spike. Baseline seropositivity occurred in only a handful of AZD1222 recipients. In a largely white British group with more females than males, clonal diversity was possibly underestimated.

This table comes from immunoSEQ multiplex PCR, and its TCRdb copy is limited to in-frame clones, with some not included. The sample contains approximately 120,000 clones, about 88% of which appear only once. As to this clone: Its antigen is unknown.

In germline, CDR1 is MNHEY, CDR2 SVGAGI. This CDR3 has 12 amino acids. V lost 6 bases to trimming and J lost 7 bases, with 10 bases between them. The source was peripheral blood, collected on day 0 of AZD1222 vaccination. The origin of this receptor is an adult in good health. This chain connects TRBV6-5 to TRBJ1-3, with D possibly being TRBD1 (5 bases). The CDR3 bases are TGTGCCAGCAGGGGGACGGCCAACACCATATATTTT. Translated: CASRGTANTIYF.